The 25 T cell receptor beta chains given below trace back to one sample, sequenced in a study of graft-versus-host responses after intestinal transplantation. Sequencing used immunoSEQ multiplex PCR; TCRdb keeps in-frame clones, though not all of them. The sample yields about 94,000 clones, 91% seen once. For these receptors, no antigen is known. This specimen consisted of unstimulated CD8+ T cells sorted from spleen or lymph node cells, obtained before intestinal transplant. The receptors were gathered from a human donor who received an intestinal transplant.

The CDR3 bases are TGTGCCAGCTCATCGACCGGGACAGGGCATTCAGATACGCAGTATTTT. Its protein product is CASSSTGTGHSDTQYF. The chain joins TRBV18 to TRBJ2-3, with 9 bases identical to TRBD1. CDR1 and CDR2 from the germline V gene are KGHSH and LQKENI. Trimming at V came to 5 bases and at J to 4 bases, leaving 10 bases not matched to a gene. This CDR3 spans 16 amino acids. The full variable domain, completed using reference TRBV18 and TRBJ2-3, is NAGVMQNPRHLVRRRGQEARLRCSPMKGHSHVYWYRQLPEEGLKFMVYLQKENIIDESGMPKERFSAEFPKEGPSILRIQQVVRGDSAAYFCASSSTGTGHSDTQYFGPGTRLTVL.

Only one count was recorded for this clone. The chain carries TRBV4-1 and TRBJ2-2; 12 positions agree with TRBD2. Trimming cost V 1 base and J 0 bases; bases outside gene matches: 6. From germline, CDR1 is MGHRA and CDR2 YSYEKL. This CDR3 has 19 residues. The CDR3 reads CASSQGLAGVSPNTGELFF. The CDR3 region has the DNA TGCGCCAGCAGCCAAGGACTAGCGGGAGTGTCCCCGAACACCGGGGAGCTGTTTTTT.

The rearrangement links TRBV27 to TRBJ1-1; perhaps TRBD1 as D (6 bases). V gave up 5 bases and J gave up 4 bases, with 11 bases separating them. Per the germline V gene, CDR1 is MNHEY and CDR2 is SMNVEV (reference sequence). This CDR3 contains 13 residues. The CDR3 DNA reads TGTGCCAGCAGTCCCGCAGGGGCCACTGAAGCTTTCTTT. It translates to CASSPAGATEAFF.

The chain is built from TRBV12-5 and TRBJ2-1; tentatively, D is TRBD1 (6 bases). The CDR3 sequence is 17 residues long. The V gene's germline CDR1 is LGHNT and CDR2 FRNRAP. The V end was cut by 5 bases, the J end by 4 bases, with 21 bases between. In DNA, the CDR3 is TGTGCTAGTGGTCCTGAGGGCAGGGGTTACTTGTACAATGAGCAGTTCTTC. It translates to CASGPEGRGYLYNEQFF.

The CDR3 DNA follows: TGTGCCAGCAGTTACCAGATCAACTACGAGCAGTACTTC. Its translation is CASSYQINYEQYF. This rearrangement joins TRBV6-5 to TRBJ2-7; D remains ambiguous. Germline V gives CDR1 MNHEY, CDR2 SVGAGI. This CDR3 region has 13 residues. Trimming pared 2 bases from V and 3 bases from J, leaving 8 bases between.

A word on this clone: The sample contains more than one DNA sequence encoding this CDR3. The genes are TRBV6-5 and TRBJ2-2; TRBD2 might be the D (6 bases). In germline, CDR1 is MNHEY, CDR2 SVGAGI. V lost 2 bases to trimming and J lost 5 bases, with 6 bases between them. The CDR3 loop spans 13 amino acids. The CDR3 DNA follows: TGTGCCAGCAGTTACGCGGGGACCGGGGAGCTGTTTTTT. Protein product: CASSYAGTGELFF.

The chain recombines TRBV27 with TRBJ1-6, with 9 bases matching TRBD1. Germline assignment: CDR1 MNHEY and CDR2 SMNVEV (reference sequence). Germline trimming cut 4 bases from V and 9 bases from J; bases unmatched to any gene: 4. CDR3 size: 14 residues. Here the CDR3 reads CASSYGTGSSPLHF. CDR3 nucleotide sequence: TGTGCCAGCAGTTACGGGACAGGGAGTTCACCCCTCCACTTT.

This sequence joins TRBV2 and TRBJ2-2; TRBD2 is a possible D gene (7 bases). The CDR3 is 14 residues long. Trimming cost V 6 bases and J 7 bases, with 15 bases left between them. Germline lookup yields CDR1 SNHLY and CDR2 FYNNEI. In DNA form, the CDR3 reads TGTGCCAGCAGCCGTGGGGGGGCGGACGGGGAGCTGTTTTTT. This codes for CASSRGGADGELFF.

The V gene is TRBV7-9, the J gene TRBJ1-1; D is perhaps TRBD1 (6 bases). Germline assignment: CDR1 SEHNR and CDR2 FQNEAQ (reference sequence). The ends were cut back, 4 bases at V and 0 bases at J, with 18 bases in the middle. This CDR3 has 17 amino acids. The CDR3 spells CASSSKGQLSLNTEAFF. In DNA, the CDR3 is TGTGCCAGCAGCTCTAAAGGACAGCTTTCCTTGAACACTGAAGCTTTCTTT.

V usage is TRBV28 and J usage is TRBJ1-1; a weak D match, TRBD1 (6 bases). The CDR3 is made up of 16 amino acids. Deletions cut 3 bases from V and 1 base from J, with 15 bases between. Germline values: CDR1 MDHEN, CDR2 SYDVKM. The CDR3 nucleotides are TGTGCCAGCAGTTTCGACCTCAAGGACAGGAACACTGAAGCTTTCTTT. This translates into CASSFDLKDRNTEAFF.

The V gene is TRBV27, the J gene TRBJ2-7; TRBD1 is a possible D gene (5 bases). The CDR3 has 14 residues. Germline-derived CDR1 and CDR2 are MNHEY and SMNVEV (reference sequence). Trimming cost V 2 bases and J 2 bases, with 10 bases left between them. The CDR3 here is CASSLRQSTYEQYF. In DNA, the CDR3 is TGTGCCAGCAGTTTAAGACAGTCTACCTACGAGCAGTACTTC.

V is TRBV27 and J is TRBJ1-1, with D hard to call. This CDR3 has 13 residues. Trimming cost V 2 bases and J 4 bases, with 8 bases left between them. The germline V gene encodes CDR1 MNHEY and CDR2 SMNVEV (reference sequence). The chain's CDR3 is CASSLARSTEAFF. The CDR3 nucleotides read TGTGCCAGCAGTTTAGCGCGTAGCACTGAAGCTTTCTTT.

The chain uses TRBV19 and TRBJ1-2, with 7 bases fitting TRBD1. This CDR3 spans 14 amino acids. J was trimmed by 0 bases and V by 4 bases; bases with no gene match: 2. In germline, CDR1 is LNHDA, CDR2 SQIVND (reference sequence). CDR3 in DNA: TGTGCCAGTAGTACCGGGACAGCTAACTATGGCTACACCTTC. This encodes CASSTGTANYGYTF.

The rearrangement uses TRBV27 and TRBJ2-1; weak D call: TRBD2 (6 bases). The V end was cut by 5 bases, the J end by 0 bases, with 14 bases between. The CDR3 spans 16 residues. Germline loops: CDR1 MNHEY, CDR2 SMNVEV (reference sequence). The DNA of the CDR3 is TGTGCCAGCAGTCGACTAGTTTCACCCTCCTACAATGAGCAGTTCTTC. Amino acids: CASSRLVSPSYNEQFF.

This chain uses TRBV7-9 with TRBJ1-2; 7 bases fit TRBD1. The germline gives CDR1 SEHNR, CDR2 FQNEAQ (reference sequence). J lost 8 bases, V lost 4 bases, and 13 bases had no gene match. This CDR3 region has 15 residues. CDR3: CASSYHRQGPEGYTF. In DNA, the CDR3 is TGTGCCAGCAGCTACCATAGACAGGGCCCGGAAGGCTACACCTTC.

The V and J genes are TRBV10-3 and TRBJ2-3; 8 bases map to TRBD2. V was pared by 1 base and J by 0 bases, with 12 bases of the junction left unmatched. The CDR3 loop spans 19 amino acids. In germline, CDR1 is ENHRY, CDR2 SYGVKD. The CDR3 sequence: CAISEFWSGGATSTDTQYF. CDR3 sequence (DNA): TGTGCCATCAGTGAGTTCTGGTCGGGGGGGGCCACTAGCACAGATACGCAGTATTTT.

The V call is TRBV30, the J call TRBJ2-7, with a possible D match to TRBD2 (6 bases). The CDR3 length is 13 residues. From germline, CDR1 is GTSNPN and CDR2 SVGIG (reference sequence). Trimming stripped 4 bases from V and 0 bases from J, with 10 bases between. The DNA of the CDR3 is TGTGCCTGGAACCCTAGCGACTCCTACGAGCAGTACTTC. Encoded protein: CAWNPSDSYEQYF.

The chain employs TRBV7-6 and TRBJ2-2, with D unclear. Germline CDR1 reads SGHVS; CDR2 reads FNYEAQ. V was clipped by 5 bases and J by 7 bases, with 8 bases between them. The CDR3 is made up of 12 amino acids. The CDR3 is CASSATGGELFF. The DNA for the CDR3 is TGTGCCAGCAGCGCTACCGGCGGGGAGCTGTTTTTT.

This chain joins TRBV30 and TRBJ2-7; D perhaps matches TRBD2 (5 bases). The CDR3 is 14 residues long. V was trimmed by 3 bases and J by 3 bases, leaving 15 bases between them. From germline, CDR1 is GTSNPN and CDR2 SVGIG (reference sequence). CDR3 nucleotides: TGTGCCTGGAGCCGAGAGGGAATAAGCTACGAGCAGTACTTC. It is translated as CAWSREGISYEQYF.

The chain combines TRBV5-4 with TRBJ2-7, with 9 nucleotides matching TRBD2. The V gene's germline CDR1 is SGHNT and CDR2 YYREEE (reference sequence). This CDR3 spans 15 amino acids. V dropped 1 base and J dropped 2; count of bases not matched to a gene: 4. The CDR3 spells CASSLSSGGPYEQYF. In DNA form, the CDR3 reads TGTGCCAGCAGCTTGAGTAGCGGGGGCCCCTACGAGCAGTACTTC.

V usage is TRBV4-3 and J usage is TRBJ1-2; 10 nucleotides match TRBD1. V dropped 4 bases and J dropped 8; count of bases not matched to a gene: 4. The CDR3 has 13 amino acids. From germline, CDR1 is LGHNA and CDR2 YSLEER. The DNA for the CDR3 is TGCGCCAGCAGCCCAGGGACAGGGGTCGGCTACACCTTC. Its translation is CASSPGTGVGYTF.

This CDR3 is CASSQDSAANTEAFF. CDR3 bases: TGCGCCAGCAGCCAAGATTCGGCGGCGAACACTGAAGCTTTCTTT. This chain links TRBV4-3 with TRBJ1-1, with D hard to call. The V and J ends lost 0 bases and 1 base respectively, with 9 bases between them. The CDR3 totals 15 residues. CDR1 and CDR2 (germline): LGHNA, YSLEER.

This chain links TRBV7-9 with TRBJ2-3, with 11 nucleotides matching TRBD2. V dropped 5 bases and J dropped 3; count of bases not matched to a gene: 4. The CDR3 loop spans 15 amino acids. Germline V gene lookup returns CDR1 SEHNR and CDR2 FQNEAQ (reference sequence). This chain's CDR3 is CASSPTSGVTDTQYF. CDR3 in DNA: TGTGCCAGCAGCCCGACTAGCGGGGTGACAGATACGCAGTATTTT.

In DNA form, the CDR3 reads TGCGCCAGCAGCCAAGAGGGGCGTGATCGCTACACCTTC. This codes for CASSQEGRDRYTF. J is TRBJ1-2 and V is TRBV4-1, with a weak D call TRBD1 (5 bases). The CDR3 loop spans 13 amino acids. Trimming took 0 bases from V and 9 from J, leaving 11 bases between them. From germline, CDR1 is MGHRA and CDR2 YSYEKL.

The V call is TRBV27, the J call TRBJ2-1; the match to TRBD1 covers 9 bases. CDR1 and CDR2 (germline): MNHEY, SMNVEV (reference sequence). The V segment lost 7 bases and the J segment 12 bases; nucleotides outside the gene matches: 16. The CDR3 length is 15 residues. The CDR3: CASTAPGQGRGGQFF. In DNA, the CDR3 is TGTGCCAGCACCGCCCCGGGACAGGGAAGAGGAGGGCAGTTCTTC.